This T cell receptor (beta chain) was retrieved from a study of T cell repertoires in cytomegalovirus infection. Study at large: Public TCR beta signatures indicated both CMV infection and matching HLA type.

Overall study results and limits: Pooled public TCR beta family frequency picked out CMV carriers with the relevant HLA. CMV-specific TCR beta clonotypes restricted by HLA-C were the ones dominating the ex vivo response.

With 0 bases removed from V and 2 bases from J, the gap between germline ends came to 18 bases. The CDR3 length is 18 residues. Note on this clonotype: What it recognizes is unknown.

TCRdb re-called the reads with MiXCR, one entry per CDR3 protein. Altogether nearly 650,000 distinct CDR3 sequences are present, 24% being singletons, with the ten largest covering 8%. Source material: CD8+ T cells from PBMCs. This TCR was recovered from a human donor in good health (CMV status not recorded). Some clones in this sample may be carry-over from other donors' samples. This chain uses TRBV23-1 with TRBJ2-3; no definite D call. TRBV23-1 is an ORF, and what it does is uncertain. The CDR3 bases are TGCGCCAGCAGTCAATCGGTCGGAGAGCTCCGGATCACAGATACGCAGTATTTT. It encodes CASSQSVGELRITDTQYF.